This T cell receptor (beta chain) stems from a study of blood T cells in healthy people across ages. The CDR3 has 14 amino acids. V lost 5 bases and J 2 bases, leaving 11 bases between the germline ends. Germline CDR1 and CDR2: MNHEY and SVGEGT. The second PCR ran about 6 to 12 cycles with a sample-barcoded 5' primer and J-beta primers. One entry per CDR3 protein results from TCRdb running MiXCR on the 5' RACE reads. The repertoire has hundreds of thousands of distinct CDR3 sequences, 24% of them found once; the top ten carry 8.7%. This same sample was also part of a study on T cells of mothers and their children.

This receptor was taken from a boy aged 5-17 years in good health. Sequencing was performed on blood. This chain joins TRBV6-2 or TRBV6-3 and TRBJ2-3, with D uncertain. The CDR3 protein is CASSTDRATDTQYF. DNA for the CDR3: TGTGCCAGCAGTACCGACCGCGCCACAGATACGCAGTATTTT.